Listed below are T cell receptor beta chains from one sample, sequenced in a study of T cells after yellow fever vaccination. TCRdb redid the calling of the 5' RACE reads with MiXCR, one entry per CDR3 protein. The sample gives some 320,000 distinct CDR3 sequences, roughly a tenth of which show up once; about 3.3% is in the top ten. The sequenced sample was CD4+ T cells sorted from PBMCs, obtained 45 days after the yellow fever booster vaccination. Receptors originate from a man younger than 35 who received the YFV17D yellow fever vaccine. CDR3s leave out the opening cysteine and the closing phenylalanine or tryptophan.

TRBV5-5	TRBJ1-2	ASSLVNQGSDYGYT
TRBV6-5	TRBJ1-1	ASSSDRGRVNTEAF
TRBV27	TRBJ2-7	ASSLTGSSYEQY
TRBV5-1	TRBJ1-2	ASSLQGSSAGYT
TRBV5-1	TRBJ2-2	ASRDAGNTGELF
TRBV20-1	TRBJ2-3	SAPYLSTDTQY
TRBV29-1	TRBJ2-1	SADRGRNEQF
TRBV7-3	TRBJ2-2	ASSRQADIGELF
TRBV29-1	TRBJ2-1	SVRQGSSYNEQF
TRBV12-3/TRBV12-4	TRBJ1-4	ASSLSQGATNEKLF
TRBV7-2	TRBJ2-3	ASSLYRAQGTDTQY
TRBV6-2/TRBV6-3	TRBJ1-5	ASTRDRGYQPQH
TRBV6-2/TRBV6-3	TRBJ2-3	ASSPGLAPPDTQY
TRBV7-9	TRBJ2-1	ASSARSGGPYNEQF
TRBV24-1	TRBJ2-2	ATSPGANTGELF
TRBV7-2	TRBJ2-7	ASSENRGPYEQY
TRBV25-1	TRBJ1-4	ASSEDRPPTNEKLF
TRBV6-1	TRBJ1-5	ASSESRRVGNQPQH
TRBV6-5	TRBJ2-1	ASSYLSGGISYNEQF
TRBV7-3	TRBJ2-1	ASSSQGAGEQF
TRBV28	TRBJ1-6	ASSSSGSTSPLH
TRBV28	TRBJ2-3	ASSYTGASTDTQY
TRBV3-1	TRBJ1-2	ASSVAAGHYGYT
TRBV7-2	TRBJ1-5	ASTPGGGRQPQH
TRBV19	TRBJ2-1	ASSYQGAMGNEQF
TRBV6-6	TRBJ2-5	ASSYRGEETQY
TRBV10-2	TRBJ2-7	ASSGTGVYEQY
TRBV5-1	TRBJ2-3	ASSLAFSTDTQY
TRBV7-2	TRBJ1-1	ASSPSGVLGF
TRBV11-2	TRBJ1-2	ASSLDIEGVGYT
TRBV7-2	TRBJ2-1	ASSPRPGKNEQF
TRBV7-2	TRBJ2-1	ASSPPGLEDDEQF
TRBV25-1	TRBJ2-5	ASSERLGGREETQY
TRBV7-9	TRBJ2-1	ASSPGEGVRLDNEQF
TRBV10-3	TRBJ2-2	AIQGTGELF
TRBV7-2	TRBJ2-7	ASSGGGASSYEQY
TRBV20-1	TRBJ2-5	SAKKGSGTQY
TRBV28	TRBJ2-1	ASTPGRATYNEQF
TRBV27	TRBJ2-5	ASRVREGGETQY
TRBV12-3/TRBV12-4	TRBJ2-2	ASRYGASNTGELF
TRBV6-5	TRBJ2-5	ASSYSLLAGAQETQY
TRBV9	TRBJ1-4	ASSVGQGHEKLF
TRBV18	TRBJ2-7	ASSPPGLAAYEQY
TRBV29-1	TRBJ2-3	SVTTGSVGDTQY
TRBV7-2	TRBJ1-2	ASSGRGNLGHT
TRBV5-1	TRBJ2-5	ASSLLSLGETQY
TRBV24-1	TRBJ2-2	ATQRAGELF
TRBV30	TRBJ2-3	AWSEIAGVTDTQY
TRBV6-1	TRBJ2-3	ASSENPKDTQY
TRBV18	TRBJ1-4	ASSPDPEARNSF
TRBV20-1	TRBJ2-5	SAPRGGVGETQY
TRBV7-9	TRBJ2-1	ASSLGPGLEDDEQF
TRBV11-3	TRBJ1-3	ASSRGRNSGNTIY
TRBV11-2	TRBJ2-5	ASSRTGGDMETQY
TRBV25-1	TRBJ1-4	ASSGGNEKLF